These T cell receptor beta chains were read from a single sample in a study of radiation and T cells in renal cell carcinoma. Method: immunoSEQ multiplex PCR; TCRdb's copy keeps in-frame clones and lacks some. The sample shows about 100,000 clones, 84% of them seen only once. The sample here was blood, taken from a patient whose treatment included radiotherapy and nephrectomy. Source of these receptors: a man aged 60-69 years with renal cell carcinoma. Both conserved end residues are part of each CDR3. Each record gives: D gene, J gene, clone size, V gene, CDR3 DNA, CDR3 protein. D genes are given only for firm matches. Clone sizes are given selectively: once, few, many, or a class where the clone is expanded.

>NA|TRBJ2-2|NA|TRBV5-1
TGCGCCAGCAGCTTTCGCAGGGAGAACACCGGGGAGCTGTTTTTT
CASSFRRENTGELFF
>NA|TRBJ2-7|NA|TRBV28
TGTGCCAGCAGTTTACCCACGGAAAAGCAGTACTTC
CASSLPTEKQYF
>TRBD2|TRBJ2-5|NA|TRBV28
TGTGCCAGCAGTTTTACCAGGGAGGGAGAGACCCAGTACTTC
CASSFTREGETQYF
>NA|TRBJ2-7|NA|TRBV5-4
TGTGCCAGCAAAATGGAAGTGGGCAGGGCAGGCGAGCAGTACTTC
CASKMEVGRAGEQYF
>NA|TRBJ1-4|NA|TRBV6-1
TGTGCCAGCACCTCAGGTCGGGGGCTGAGTGAAAAACTGTTTTTT
CASTSGRGLSEKLFF
>TRBD1|TRBJ2-3|few|TRBV29-1
TGCAGCGTTGGGGACAGGGGGCCCACAGATACGCAGTATTTT
CSVGDRGPTDTQYF
>NA|TRBJ1-1|NA|TRBV6-6
TGTGCCAGCAGTAGGACGGCGAACACTGAAGCTTTCTTT
CASSRTANTEAFF
>TRBD2|TRBJ2-2|many|TRBV9
TGTGCCAGCAGCGCTCGACTAGCCAGGACCGGGGAGCTGTTTTTT
CASSARLARTGELFF
>TRBD2|TRBJ2-3|once|TRBV7-9
TGTGCCAGCAGCTGGCTAGCGGACTACACAGATACGCAGTATTTT
CASSWLADYTDTQYF
>NA|TRBJ2-5|NA|TRBV2
TGTGCCAGCATTCAGGACATTTTTCAAGAGACCCAGTACTTC
CASIQDIFQETQYF
>TRBD2|TRBJ2-1|few|TRBV7-2
TGTGCCAGCAGCTCAGAGGGTAGTAGCGGGACAAATGAGCAGTTCTTC
CASSSEGSSGTNEQFF
>TRBD1|TRBJ2-7|NA|TRBV19
TGTGCCAGTAGTACCGGGACAGGGTCCTACGAGCAGTACTTC
CASSTGTGSYEQYF
>NA|TRBJ2-5|NA|TRBV7-2
TGTGCCAGCAGGGTTGACAGTGGCGGAACTGTCCAGTACTTC
CASRVDSGGTVQYF
>TRBD2|TRBJ2-3|NA|TRBV29-1
TGCAGCGTTCTGGGGGGGGGATACACAGATACGCAGTATTTT
CSVLGGGYTDTQYF
>TRBD1|TRBJ1-1|NA|TRBV7-4
TGTGCCAGCAGCTATCGACAGGGGAAAACTGAAGCTTTCTTT
CASSYRQGKTEAFF
>TRBD2|TRBJ2-7|NA|TRBV5-1
TGCGCCAGCAGCCCGCTAGCGGGAGGCTTTTACGAGCAGTACTTC
CASSPLAGGFYEQYF
>NA|TRBJ2-1|NA|TRBV4-2
TGTGCCAGCAGCCAAGGGGACTTTGGAGGGTACAATGAGCAGTTCTTC
CASSQGDFGGYNEQFF
>NA|TRBJ1-2|NA|TRBV4-3
TGCGCCAGCAGCCAAGATTTCAACAGCTATGGCTACACCTTC
CASSQDFNSYGYTF
>TRBD2|TRBJ2-7|NA|TRBV5-6
TGTGCCAGCAGCACCGCTAGCGGGACTCCTCGAGGGGAGCAGTACTTC
CASSTASGTPRGEQYF
>TRBD2|TRBJ2-3|few|TRBV4-1
TGCGCCAGCAGCCTAAGGGGGACCGGGACTAGCGGGAGCACAGATACGCAGTATTTT
CASSLRGTGTSGSTDTQYF
>NA|TRBJ2-7|NA|TRBV30
TGTGCCTGGAGTCCCGGCCGAAACTACGAGCAGTACTTC
CAWSPGRNYEQYF
>NA|TRBJ2-1|NA|TRBV15
TGTGCCACCAGCAGGGCCAGCGGCAAGCAGTTCTTC
CATSRASGKQFF
>TRBD1|TRBJ1-1|NA|TRBV7-9
TGTGCCAGCAGCTTTTTCCTGATACAGGGGGCAAATGAAGCTTTCTTT
CASSFFLIQGANEAFF
>TRBD1|TRBJ1-4|NA|TRBV19
TGTGCCAGTAGTATCCCCGGACAGGGGAGAAATGAAAAACTGTTTTTT
CASSIPGQGRNEKLFF
>TRBD1|TRBJ2-1|NA|TRBV2
TGTGCCAGCAGTCCACAGGGGGAGTTTGGTGAGCAGTTCTTC
CASSPQGEFGEQFF
>TRBD1|TRBJ1-5|NA|TRBV5-8
TGTGCCAGCAACTACAGGGGGCCGGATCAGCCCCAGCATTTT
CASNYRGPDQPQHF
>NA|TRBJ2-2|NA|TRBV6-1
TGTGCCAGCAGCCGGGCCGGAAACACCGGGGAGCTGTTTTTT
CASSRAGNTGELFF
>TRBD1|TRBJ2-7|NA|TRBV11-3
TGTGCCAGCAGTCCCAGACACGGGACAGGCGAGCAGTACTTC
CASSPRHGTGEQYF
>NA|TRBJ1-1|NA|TRBV18
TGTGCCAGCTCACCAGGCGGTTCGGGACCGAACACTGAAGCTTTCTTT
CASSPGGSGPNTEAFF
>NA|TRBJ2-1|NA|TRBV5-1
TGCGCCAGCACCCGGGGCGGGGTACTTAATGAGCAGTTCTTC
CASTRGGVLNEQFF
>NA|TRBJ2-7|NA|TRBV4-1
TGCGCCAGCAGCCAAGACCCCAGGCCCTACGAGCAGTACTTC
CASSQDPRPYEQYF
>NA|TRBJ1-1|NA|TRBV28
TGTGCCAGCAGTCGTAGGGGGATGAACACTGAAGCTTTCTTT
CASSRRGMNTEAFF
>NA|TRBJ2-1|once|TRBV4-3
TGCGCCAGCAGCCAAGTTTTAGGGGTGCAGTTCTTC
CASSQVLGVQFF
>NA|TRBJ2-5|NA|TRBV18
TGTGCCAGCTCACCTACCGGGACATCCTTCCAAGAGACCCAGTACTTC
CASSPTGTSFQETQYF
>NA|TRBJ1-2|NA|TRBV7-2
TGTGCCAGCAGCTTAGAGTCAGCCCTCTATGGCTACACCTTC
CASSLESALYGYTF
>NA|TRBJ2-2|once|TRBV19
TGTGCCAGTACCACCCGCAGCAAGAACACCGGGGAGCTGTTTTTT
CASTTRSKNTGELFF
>NA|TRBJ2-7|NA|TRBV30
TGTGCCTGGAGCTCCCTGATAGGGCAGTACTTC
CAWSSLIGQYF
>NA|TRBJ2-3|NA|TRBV29-1
TGCAGCGTTGTGTCAGAAAAGGAGCCAGATACGCAGTATTTT
CSVVSEKEPDTQYF
>NA|TRBJ2-5|NA|TRBV18
TGTGCCAGCTCATCGCTCACCTGGGAGACCCAGTACTTC
CASSSLTWETQYF
>NA|TRBJ2-7|NA|TRBV27
TGTGCCAGCAGCCCCGGACAGTCCTACGAGCAGTACTTC
CASSPGQSYEQYF
>NA|TRBJ1-5|NA|TRBV15
TGTGCCACCAGCAGTGACCCCGGACGGCTAAATCAGCCCCAGCATTTT
CATSSDPGRLNQPQHF
>NA|TRBJ2-7|NA|TRBV19
TGTGCCAGTAGTATATTTGGGGGAGAGCAATCCTACGAGCAGTACTTC
CASSIFGGEQSYEQYF
>NA|TRBJ1-3|once|TRBV6-5
TGTGCCAGCATGCTTCTCCGGGGAAACACCATATATTTT
CASMLLRGNTIYF
>TRBD1|TRBJ1-4|NA|TRBV25-1
TGTGCCAGCAGTGAATGGGACAGAGGTGAAAAACTGTTTTTT
CASSEWDRGEKLFF
>NA|TRBJ2-3|NA|TRBV11-3
TGTGCCAGCAGCCGCGGACTAGGGGGGACGGATACGCAGTATTTT
CASSRGLGGTDTQYF
>TRBD1|TRBJ2-3|NA|TRBV28
TGTGCCAGCAGTCCATACAGGGGCATGGGAGATACGCAGTATTTT
CASSPYRGMGDTQYF
>NA|TRBJ2-3|NA|TRBV18
TGTGCCAGCTCACCGAGGGTAGGCACAGATACGCAGTATTTT
CASSPRVGTDTQYF
>TRBD1|TRBJ1-1|NA|TRBV18
TGTGCCAGCTCACTCACAGGGGCAGTCAACACTGAAGCTTTCTTT
CASSLTGAVNTEAFF
>NA|TRBJ2-3|NA|TRBV4-1
TGCGCCAGCAGCCTTATTCTAGGGGGCAGGGGAGGCACGAATACGCAGTATTTT
CASSLILGGRGGTNTQYF
>TRBD1|TRBJ2-1|NA|TRBV25-1
TGTGCCAGCAGTGCCGGGACAGTATCCTACAATGAGCAGTTCTTC
CASSAGTVSYNEQFF
>TRBD2|TRBJ2-7|NA|TRBV28
TGTGCCAGCAGTTTAGTCGGGACTAGGAGAAGTGAGCAGTACTTC
CASSLVGTRRSEQYF
>TRBD1|TRBJ1-2|NA|TRBV19
TGTGCCGCCTCGCCGACAGGGGATGCCTATGGCTACACCTTC
CAASPTGDAYGYTF
>NA|TRBJ2-7|NA|TRBV5-1
TGCGCCAGCAGTTCGGCAGGGGGGCCCCTGGCTTACGAGCAGTACTTC
CASSSAGGPLAYEQYF
>NA|TRBJ2-2|NA|TRBV6-5
TGTGCCAGCAGTTATGGGGGAGCCGGGGAGCTGTTTTTT
CASSYGGAGELFF
>NA|TRBJ2-6|NA|TRBV6-1
TGTGCCAGCAGTGCCGCTGGCAGAGGAGGAACTCTTGGGGCCAACGTCCTGACTTTC
CASSAAGRGGTLGANVLTF